Shown below are 9 T cell receptor beta chains from a single sample sequenced in a study of lymphopenia after photon versus proton radiotherapy. Sequenced by immunoSEQ multiplex PCR; TCRdb stores in-frame clones only, minus some. In the table there are roughly 14,000 clones, 80% to 90% of which are singletons. The specimen comprised peripheral blood, sampled from a patient treated with proton-based radiotherapy. The receptors originated from a man between 65 and 79 years old with pancreatic cancer.

The chain joins TRBV28 to TRBJ1-3; D might be TRBD1 (5 bases). The CDR3 contains 14 residues. V was pared by 7 bases and J by 1 base, with 11 bases between. Germline V gene sequence: CDR1 MDHEN, CDR2 SYDVKM. Here the CDR3 reads CASTTGGSGNTIYF. The CDR3 bases are TGTGCCAGCACCACGGGGGGATCTGGAAACACCATATATTTT.

A remark on this clone: The same CDR3 arises from other DNA sequences in this sample as well. The chain is built from TRBV18 and TRBJ1-2; D might be TRBD1 (6 bases). With 4 bases removed from V and 0 bases from J, the gap between germline ends came to 21 bases. CDR1 and CDR2 (germline): KGHSH, LQKENI. This CDR3 has 18 amino acids. The CDR3 reads CASSRTGWQGQTNYGYTF. CDR3 DNA sequence: TGTGCCAGCTCACGAACGGGTTGGCAGGGACAAACTAACTATGGCTACACCTTC.

The J gene is TRBJ2-5, the V gene TRBV11-2; D gene unclear. Germline loops: CDR1 SGHAT, CDR2 FQNNGV. The V and J ends lost 2 bases and 1 base respectively, with 8 bases between them. The CDR3 has 14 amino acids. In nucleotides, the CDR3 is TGTGCCAGCAGCTTAAGCCGGACCCAAGAGACCCAGTACTTC. Encoded protein: CASSLSRTQETQYF.

Details on this clone: This specimen includes other DNA sequences encoding the same CDR3. The rearrangement joins TRBV6-1 to TRBJ2-5; 8 bases are a match to TRBD1. This CDR3 spans 15 amino acids. Germline V gene sequence: CDR1 MNHNS, CDR2 SASEGT. V was clipped by 5 bases and J by 2 bases; unmatched bases: 7. CDR3 DNA sequence: TGTGCCAGCAGTCGGACAGGGAACGGACAAGAGACCCAGTACTTC. Its protein is CASSRTGNGQETQYF.

The chain uses TRBV19 and TRBJ2-3; no firm D call. Germline V CDR1 and CDR2: LNHDA, SQIVND (reference sequence). CDR3 length equals 13 residues. The V and J ends lost 2 bases and 1 base respectively, with 4 bases between them. In DNA, the CDR3 is TGTGCCAGTAGTATAAGCGGCACAGATACGCAGTATTTT. Its protein product is CASSISGTDTQYF.

The chain joins TRBV7-8 to TRBJ1-1; tentative D call: TRBD1 (6 bases). V lost 5 bases, J lost 2 bases, and 9 bases lay in between. Per germline, CDR1 SGHVS and CDR2 FQNEAQ. This CDR3 region has 13 residues. The CDR3 DNA reads as TGTGCCAGCAGCCGGACAGCAAACACTGAAGCTTTCTTT. Translating it yields CASSRTANTEAFF.

The CDR3 here is CASRRGPTEAFF. The CDR3 coding sequence is TGTGCCAGCAGGCGGGGGCCCACTGAAGCTTTCTTT. The chain uses TRBV6-5 and TRBJ1-1, with D tentatively TRBD1 (6 bases). This CDR3 spans 12 amino acids. CDR1 is MNHEY, CDR2 SVGAGI, per germline. Trimming took off 6 bases at V and 4 bases at J, with 9 bases between the two ends.

J is TRBJ1-4 and V is TRBV6-5; a possible D gene is TRBD1 (6 bases). The CDR3 is made up of 15 amino acids. Trimming pared 2 bases from V and 7 bases from J, leaving 14 bases between. Germline V gene data show CDR1 as MNHEY and CDR2 as SVGAGI. DNA for the CDR3: TGTGCCAGCAGTTACGTCGCAGGGGAAGGTGAAAAACTGTTTTTT. Protein sequence: CASSYVAGEGEKLFF.

The J gene is TRBJ1-6, the V gene TRBV30; TRBD1 agrees at 7 bases. V trimming: 2 bases; J trimming: 6 bases; junction bases outside the gene matches: 7. Per the germline V gene, CDR1 is GTSNPN and CDR2 is SVGIG (reference sequence). This CDR3 is 15 amino acids long. This CDR3 is CAWSYPGTVNSPLHF. CDR3 DNA: TGTGCCTGGAGTTACCCCGGGACAGTTAATTCACCCCTCCACTTT.